These 25 T cell receptor beta chains share one sample of origin, sequenced in a study of cytomegalovirus exposure and HLA in healthy donors. It was with 60 Vbeta and 13 Jbeta primers that the PCR ran. Here immunoSEQ multiplex PCR was the method, and the copy in TCRdb shows in-frame clones only, minus some. The sample includes over 95,000 clones, 70% to 85% seen only once; the top ten take 2% to 3%. The material sequenced was PBMCs. These receptors all stem from a woman under 30 in good health and CMV-seronegative.

V is TRBV4-3 and J is TRBJ2-4, with TRBD1 matching 8 bases. Trimming took 1 base from V and 7 from J; bases not matched to a gene: 6. This CDR3 contains 15 residues. Per germline, CDR1 LGHNA and CDR2 YSLEER. CDR3 loop: CASSQGWGQVNIQYF. The CDR3 DNA sequence: TGCGCCAGCAGCCAAGGTTGGGGACAGGTTAACATTCAGTACTTC.

V and J are TRBV7-8 and TRBJ2-3, with a weak D call TRBD2 (8 bases). With 6 bases removed from V and 1 base from J, the gap between germline ends came to 17 bases. The CDR3 has 16 residues. Germline V CDR1 and CDR2: SGHVS, FQNEAQ. The CDR3 loop is CASSFGRGQRTDTQYF. CDR3 sequence (DNA): TGTGCCAGCAGTTTCGGGAGGGGACAGCGCACAGATACGCAGTATTTT.

Here the CDR3 DNA reads TGTGCCAGCAGACGGACTAGCGGGACGAACACCGGGGAGCTGTTTTTT. It specifies CASRRTSGTNTGELFF. The chain carries TRBV27 and TRBJ2-2; 12 bases match TRBD2. This CDR3 comprises 16 residues. J gave up 0 bases and V 6 bases, and 2 bases lay outside the gene matches. Germline V gene lookup returns CDR1 MNHEY and CDR2 SMNVEV (reference sequence).

The chain has TRBV6-5 and TRBJ1-6; D is unclear. The CDR3 runs 13 residues. CDR1 is MNHEY, CDR2 SVGAGI, per germline. V lost 2 bases and J lost 9, with 8 bases in between. CDR3: CASSYRVGSPLHF. CDR3 nucleotides: TGTGCCAGCAGTTACCGAGTTGGTTCACCCCTCCACTTT.

The chain uses TRBV27 and TRBJ1-6; TRBD1 might be the D (5 bases). The CDR3 sequence is 16 residues long. CDR1 is MNHEY and CDR2 is SMNVEV in the germline V gene (reference sequence). V was shortened by 7 bases and J by 0 bases, with 13 bases between the two germline ends. CDR3 loop: CASTMEGYSYNSPLHF. In DNA, the CDR3 is TGTGCCAGCACCATGGAGGGGTACTCCTATAATTCACCCCTCCACTTT.

V usage is TRBV11-2 and J usage is TRBJ2-3; D not resolved. The CDR3 sequence is 15 residues long. Germline assignment: CDR1 SGHAT and CDR2 FQNNGV. With 4 bases removed from V and 3 bases from J, the gap between germline ends came to 14 bases. The CDR3 nucleotides are TGTGCCAGCAGCTCATCCGGTGGGCCTACAGATACGCAGTATTTT. Protein: CASSSSGGPTDTQYF.

Written as DNA, the CDR3 is TGCAGCGTTGAACGGGACACAGATACGCAGTATTTT. This codes for CSVERDTDTQYF. V gene TRBV29-1 combines with J gene TRBJ2-3, with a tentative D call TRBD2 (5 bases). V lost 2 bases to trimming and J lost 2 bases, with 5 bases between them. This CDR3 region has 12 residues. Germline assignment: CDR1 SQVTM and CDR2 ANQGSEA.

V and J are TRBV7-2 and TRBJ2-5; D is perhaps TRBD1 (6 bases). From germline, CDR1 is SGHTA and CDR2 FQGNSA. CDR3 length equals 13 residues. V lost 4 bases, J lost 5 bases, and 11 bases lay in between. The CDR3 DNA sequence: TGTGCCAGCAGCTGGGACAATGGGGAGACCCAGTACTTC. Protein: CASSWDNGETQYF.

V is TRBV2 and J is TRBJ2-3; TRBD1 is a possible D gene (6 bases). V was cut by 3 bases and J by 3 bases, with 16 bases left in between. CDR1 and CDR2 (germline): SNHLY, FYNNEI. The CDR3 is 16 residues long. CDR3 sequence reads: CASSDEGHMGTDTQYF. CDR3 coding DNA: TGTGCCAGCAGTGATGAGGGACACATGGGGACAGATACGCAGTATTTT.

CDR3 sequence: CASSYFRGANTGELFF. For the CDR3, the DNA is TGTGCCAGCAGTTATTTTAGGGGCGCGAACACCGGGGAGCTGTTTTTT. The chain links TRBV6-5 to TRBJ2-2, with D possibly matching TRBD1 (5 bases). This CDR3 is 16 amino acids long. Trimming removed 3 bases from V and 0 bases from J, with 11 bases in between. The germline CDR1 and CDR2 sequences are MNHEY and SVGAGI.

V is TRBV30 and J is TRBJ2-3; D may be TRBD2 (5 bases). V lost 1 base and J 1 base, leaving 12 bases between the germline ends. The CDR3 loop spans 15 amino acids. CDR1 is GTSNPN and CDR2 is SVGIG in the germline V gene (reference sequence). In DNA, the CDR3 is TGTGCCTGGAGTGAAAAGCTGGGAGGCACAGATACGCAGTATTTT. This sequence encodes CAWSEKLGGTDTQYF.

The sample holds a few counts of this clone. The chain couples TRBV6-1 to TRBJ1-1, with D possibly TRBD1 on 5 matching bases. Germline values: CDR1 MNHNS, CDR2 SASEGT. The CDR3 has 13 amino acids. V lost 6 bases and J 2 bases, leaving 10 bases between the germline ends. The CDR3 bases are TGTGCCAGCAGGGGGCGATTAAACACTGAAGCTTTCTTT. This codes for CASRGRLNTEAFF.

The rearrangement joins TRBV7-9 to TRBJ2-7, with TRBD1 identical over 11 bases. Trimming removed 5 bases from V and 10 bases from J; junction bases left unmatched: 10. The germline V gene encodes CDR1 SEHNR and CDR2 FQNEAQ (reference sequence). CDR3 size: 14 residues. In nucleotides, the CDR3 is TGTGCCAGCAGCGGCGGACAGGGGGCGTACGGACAGTACTTC. Translated, it gives CASSGGQGAYGQYF.

The DNA for the CDR3 is TGTGCCAGCAGCTTACAGACAGGGAAAGAGACCCAGTACTTC. Encoded protein: CASSLQTGKETQYF. This chain links TRBV7-2 with TRBJ2-5; TRBD1 agrees at 7 bases. The V gene's germline CDR1 is SGHTA and CDR2 FQGNSA. There are 14 residues in the CDR3. V lost 2 bases to trimming and J lost 3 bases; unmatched junction nucleotides: 3. The whole variable domain, remainder taken from reference TRBV7-2 and TRBJ2-5, is GAGVSQSPSNKVTEKGKDVELRCDPISGHTALYWYRQSLGQGLEFLIYFQGNSAPDKSGLPSDRFSAERTGGSVSTLTIQRTQQEDSAVYLCASSLQTGKETQYFGPGTRLLVL.

The chain has TRBV7-9 and TRBJ2-3; TRBD2 agrees at 13 bases. The CDR3 length is 16 residues. The V segment lost 5 bases and the J segment 5 bases; nucleotides outside the gene matches: 7. The germline V gene has CDR1 SEHNR and CDR2 FQNEAQ (reference sequence). The CDR3 DNA reads as TGTGCCAGCAGCCTAGGACTAGCGGGAGTTGGAGATACGCAGTATTTT. It is translated as CASSLGLAGVGDTQYF.

The genes are TRBV6-4 and TRBJ2-5; 7 bases match TRBD1. This CDR3 comprises 14 residues. Germline CDR1 reads MRHNA; CDR2 reads SNTAGT. Trimming removed 6 bases from V and 4 bases from J; junction bases left unmatched: 8. CDR3 DNA: TGTGCCAGCAGATTTAAGACAGGGACAGAGACCCAGTACTTC. Its translation is CASRFKTGTETQYF.

The chain has TRBV13 and TRBJ1-6, with TRBD1 identical over 7 bases. The V gene end was trimmed by 4 bases and the J gene end by 7 bases; junction bases not matched to a gene: 4. The CDR3 is made up of 14 amino acids. Germline V lookup: CDR1 PRHDT, CDR2 FYEKMQ (reference sequence). The CDR3, as DNA: TGTGCCAGCAGCTCCAGGGACAGCAATTCACCCCTCCACTTT. Translation gives CASSSRDSNSPLHF.

The chain employs TRBV11-3 and TRBJ2-5; 8 bases are shared with TRBD2. The length of the CDR3 is 14 residues. Germline CDR1 is SGHNT and CDR2 is YENEEA. V was clipped by 6 bases and J by 2 bases; unmatched bases: 5. In nucleotides, the CDR3 is TGTGCCAGCAGTCAACTAGCGGTACAAGAGACCCAGTACTTC. Encoded protein: CASSQLAVQETQYF. The variable domain in full, completed from reference TRBV11-3 and TRBJ2-5, reads EAGVVQSPRYKIIEKKQPVAFWCNPISGHNTLYWYLQNLGQGPELLIRYENEEAVDDSQLPKDRFSAERLKGVDSTLKIQPAELGDSAVYLCASSQLAVQETQYFGPGTRLLVL.

Only one count was recorded for this clone. The chain couples TRBV28 to TRBJ1-2, with D unresolved. V was trimmed by 5 bases and J by 4 bases, leaving 8 bases between them. The length of the CDR3 is 12 residues. The germline V gene has CDR1 MDHEN and CDR2 SYDVKM. This CDR3 reads CASSTLSYGYTF. In nucleotides, the CDR3 is TGTGCCAGCAGTACCCTAAGCTATGGCTACACCTTC.

V and J are TRBV4-2 and TRBJ2-3; 9 nucleotides line up with TRBD1. V shed 6 bases and J 8 bases; nucleotides not matched to a gene: 6. The CDR3 loop spans 13 amino acids. The V gene's germline CDR1 is LGHNA and CDR2 YNFKEQ. CDR3 nucleotides: TGTGCCAGCAGAGCTACAGGGGGCGGTACGCAGTATTTT. Translating gives CASRATGGGTQYF.

The rearrangement uses TRBV4-3 and TRBJ2-3; possible D gene TRBD2, 5 bases. The CDR3 is 17 amino acids. V lost 0 bases to trimming and J lost 0 bases, with 13 bases between them. Germline loops: CDR1 LGHNA, CDR2 YSLEER. For the CDR3, the DNA is TGCGCCAGCAGCCAAGATCTGAGGGAGTCTAGCACAGATACGCAGTATTTT. Translated: CASSQDLRESSTDTQYF.

The rearrangement uses TRBV5-6 and TRBJ2-4; tentatively, D is TRBD1 (5 bases). V lost 3 bases, J lost 4 bases, and 8 bases lay in between. Germline V lookup: CDR1 SGHDT, CDR2 YYEEEE. This CDR3 has 13 residues. CDR3 region: CASSSDRKNIQYF. CDR3 DNA: TGTGCCAGCAGCTCCGACAGAAAAAACATTCAGTACTTC.

The chain employs TRBV6-5 and TRBJ1-3; 8 nucleotides match TRBD1. Losses at the gene ends were 4 bases for V and 5 bases for J; bases not matched to a gene: 7. Germline V gene lookup returns CDR1 MNHEY and CDR2 SVGAGI. The length of the CDR3 is 15 residues. CDR3 nucleotide sequence: TGTGCCAGCAGTTCGATCGGACAGGGAAGAAACACCATATATTTT. This codes for CASSSIGQGRNTIYF.

The rearrangement joins TRBV19 to TRBJ1-1; D remains ambiguous. Per germline, CDR1 LNHDA and CDR2 SQIVND (reference sequence). The CDR3 has 13 amino acids. Trimming took 4 bases from V and 8 from J, leaving 14 bases between them. The CDR3 nucleotides are TGTGCCAGTAGTACCCCGAGCCTCAGGGAAGCTTTCTTT. Translating gives CASSTPSLREAFF.

This clone has only a few counts. The rearrangement joins TRBV25-1 to TRBJ2-5; 8 nucleotides agree with TRBD1. Germline CDR1 is MGHDK and CDR2 is SYGVNS. The CDR3 is 16 residues long. V dropped 5 bases and J dropped 0; count of bases not matched to a gene: 8. The CDR3 loop reads CASSPLTTGDQETQYF. In DNA, the CDR3 is TGTGCCAGCAGTCCCCTCACGACAGGGGACCAAGAGACCCAGTACTTC.